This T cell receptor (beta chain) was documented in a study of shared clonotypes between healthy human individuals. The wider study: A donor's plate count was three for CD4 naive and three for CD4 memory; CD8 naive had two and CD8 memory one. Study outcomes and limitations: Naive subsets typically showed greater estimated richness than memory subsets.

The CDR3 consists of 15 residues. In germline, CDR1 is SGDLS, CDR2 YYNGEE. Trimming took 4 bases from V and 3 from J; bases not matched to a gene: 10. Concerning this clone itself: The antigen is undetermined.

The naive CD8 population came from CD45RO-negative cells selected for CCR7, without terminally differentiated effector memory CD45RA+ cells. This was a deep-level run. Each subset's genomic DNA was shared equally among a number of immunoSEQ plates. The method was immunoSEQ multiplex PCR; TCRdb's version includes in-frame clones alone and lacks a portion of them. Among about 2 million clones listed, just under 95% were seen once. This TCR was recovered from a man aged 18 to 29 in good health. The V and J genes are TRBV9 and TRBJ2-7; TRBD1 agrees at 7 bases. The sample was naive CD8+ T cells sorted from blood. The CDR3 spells CASSIAYGTDYEQYF. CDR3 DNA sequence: TGTGCCAGCAGCATCGCTTACGGGACAGACTACGAGCAGTACTTC.